This T cell receptor (beta chain) was captured in a study of technical replicates of blood from several donors (dated by TCRdb to the late 2010s). Library method: the immunoSEQ multiplex PCR assay. TCRdb obtained this table from immuneACCESS and retained in-frame rearrangements with V and J assigned. These tables miss some clones; where compared with another copy, unresolved V genes account for less than half of the shortfall, and the remainder is unexplained. The sample has 30,000 to 40,000 clones on record, roughly nine tenths of them singletons. The leading ten clones occupy 4.1% of the sample. Of note for this clone: Its antigen remains unidentified. No base-level quality is on record; no much larger clone is a single base apart.

From a lookup of the germline V gene (reference sequence), CDR1 and CDR2 are MNHNY and SVGAGI. The trim is 7 bases for V and 10 bases for J, with a gap of 11 bases between the germline ends. Reading from cysteine to phenylalanine, the CDR3 counts 12 amino acids. Of the read, only the CDR3 DNA is kept; its 36 bases are in frame from base 1. The rearrangement combines TRBV6-6 with TRBJ1-6, and TRBD1 may be the D gene, going by 6 matching bases. Sample: PBMCs. This receptor was obtained from a human donor in good health. Some clones in this sample may be carry-over from other donors' samples. The CDR3 sequence is CASTERGSPLHF. In nucleotides, the sequence is TGTGCCAGCACGGAAAGGGGGTCACCCCTCCACTTT.